This T cell receptor (beta chain) is drawn from a study of T cell responses to AZD1222 COVID-19 vaccine. There are 13 residues in the CDR3. Trimming took off 6 bases at V and 4 bases at J, with 10 bases between the two ends. Per germline, CDR1 MNHEY and CDR2 SVGAGI. About this clone: Its antigen is not identified.

The table came from immunoSEQ multiplex PCR; TCRdb's copy has only in-frame clones and leaves some out. The table has 30,000 to 35,000 clones, approximately 91% seen once. Points from the study as a whole: Every sample of the repertoires postdated the peak T cell response. Most donors were white British, females outnumbered males, and clonal diversity was possibly underestimated.

The receptor was derived from an adult in good health. The rearrangement uses TRBV6-5 and TRBJ1-5, with D unclear. Sequencing used peripheral blood, obtained on day 0 of AZD1222 vaccination. The CDR3 DNA reads as TGTGCCAGCAGAGACGGTATTAATCAGCCCCAGCATTTT. It encodes CASRDGINQPQHF.